This T cell receptor beta chain was identified during a study of blood T cell repertoires in COVID-19 (dated by TCRdb to the early 2020s). Turning to the overall study: The collaborator samples originated in the United States, Italy and Spain and spanned the acute and convalescent phases of COVID-19. The material from the prospective study consisted of cDNA or gDNA derived from T cells, B-cell-depleted T cells, or PBMCs. Deeply sampled blood TCRbeta repertoires from subjects exposed to, actively infected with, or recovered from COVID-19 were included in the dataset. A freely available public database, intended as a resource for researchers studying the immune response to SARS-CoV-2, is where the repertoires were released. The samples were drawn from the first 160 participants of the ongoing ImmuneRACE study and from roughly 1,300 subjects provided by 6 global collaborators. A de-identified subject ID, COVID-19 status, age in years and sex were almost always included in the sample metadata. Where available, HLA class I and class II types were obtained from metadata supplied by the sample provider rather than from assay-based typing. General conclusions and limits of the study: The amount of clinical and demographic metadata varied by source and participant and was provided uncurated.

Each collaborating institution followed its own protocols to collect whole blood in K2EDTA tubes. For TCRbeta analysis, collaborators shipped samples in one of three forms: frozen whole blood, isolated PBMCs, or DNA extracted from either of those sample types. The immunoSEQ Assay, a bias-controlled multiplex PCR, was used to amplify TCRbeta CDR3 regions from genomic DNA. Under the source paper's analysis protocol: Within the assay, amplification of reference gene primers was used to estimate how many nucleated cells each sample contained. To quantify the absolute abundance of each unique TCRbeta CDR3 rearrangement, sequence reads were collapsed and filtered. For each sample, productive Simpson clonality was calculated by taking the square root of Simpson's diversity index across productive rearrangements. This is the immuneACCESS table as TCRdb keeps it, with only in-frame sequences that have V and J called. A part of the clones is gone; compared with another copy, unresolved V genes explain less than half, and the rest is unexplained. The V and J calls and clone size are taken from that table; D and trimming were inferred from the DNA. Across this sample there are about 210,000 clones, with approximately 82% seen only once. Of the sample, around 12% is held by the ten largest clones.

Looking up the germline V gene yields CDR1 SGHRS and CDR2 YFSETQ. Trimming accounts for 6 bases at V and 8 bases at J, while the number of junction bases matched to no gene is 7. The CDR3 holds 13 amino acids from the cysteine to the phenylalanine. The only DNA kept is the CDR3, 39 bases in frame from the first base. With regard to this clone: Its antigen is unknown. The record has no base qualities; no much larger clone is one base away.

Sequencing was carried out using peripheral blood. The chain is encoded by TRBV5-1 joined to TRBJ1-2; TRBD1 agrees with 10 junctional bases. The receptor was derived from a woman aged 40 to 50 with acute or convalescent COVID-19. In nucleotides, the sequence is TGCGCCAGCACCCGACAGGGGGCGACCGGCTACACCTTC. It specifies CASTRQGATGYTF.